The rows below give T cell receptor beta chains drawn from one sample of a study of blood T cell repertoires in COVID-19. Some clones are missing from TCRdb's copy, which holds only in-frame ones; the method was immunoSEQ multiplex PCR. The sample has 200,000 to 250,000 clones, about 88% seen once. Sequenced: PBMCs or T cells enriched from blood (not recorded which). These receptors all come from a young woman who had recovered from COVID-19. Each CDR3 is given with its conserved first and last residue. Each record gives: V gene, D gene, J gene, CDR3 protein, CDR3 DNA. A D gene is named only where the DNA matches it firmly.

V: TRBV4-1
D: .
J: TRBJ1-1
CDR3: CASSQYREGDTEAFF
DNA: TGCGCCAGCAGCCAGTACCGCGAAGGGGACACTGAAGCTTTCTTT

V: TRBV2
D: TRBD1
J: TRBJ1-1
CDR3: CASGTGLFVNTEAFF
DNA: TGTGCCAGTGGGACAGGGCTATTCGTGAACACTGAAGCTTTCTTT

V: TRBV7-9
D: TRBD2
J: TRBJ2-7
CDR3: CASSPILAGYSSYEQYF
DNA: TGTGCCAGCAGCCCGATCCTAGCGGGGTATAGCTCCTACGAGCAGTACTTC

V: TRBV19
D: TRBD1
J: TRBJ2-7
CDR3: CASSRETGRSYEQYF
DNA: TGTGCCAGTAGTAGGGAGACAGGGCGGTCCTACGAGCAGTACTTC

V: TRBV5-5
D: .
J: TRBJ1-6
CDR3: CASSKTGDNSPLHF
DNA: TGTGCCAGCAGCAAAACGGGGGATAATTCACCCCTCCACTTT

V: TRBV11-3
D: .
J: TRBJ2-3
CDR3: CASSLRGLKDTQYF
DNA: TGTGCCAGCAGCTTAAGGGGACTGAAAGATACGCAGTATTTT

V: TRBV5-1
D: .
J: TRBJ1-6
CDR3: CASAYRFDNSPLHF
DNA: TGCGCCAGCGCTTACCGGTTTGATAATTCACCCCTCCACTTT

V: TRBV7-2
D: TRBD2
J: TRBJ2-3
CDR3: CASSKKVVAGAGDTQYF
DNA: TGTGCCAGCAGCAAGAAGGTGGTAGCGGGGGCGGGGGATACGCAGTATTTT

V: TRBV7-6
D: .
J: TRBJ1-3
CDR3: CASSPSWLSRTGNTIYF
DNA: TGTGCCAGCAGCCCGAGCTGGTTGAGTCGAACTGGAAACACCATATATTTT

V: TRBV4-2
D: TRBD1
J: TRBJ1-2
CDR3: CASSQTTGVGYTF
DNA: TGTGCCAGCAGCCAAACGACAGGGGTTGGCTACACCTTC

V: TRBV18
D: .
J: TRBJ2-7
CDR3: CASSPRESYEQYF
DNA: TGTGCCAGCTCACCTCGGGAATCCTACGAGCAGTACTTC

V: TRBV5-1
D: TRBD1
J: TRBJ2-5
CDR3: CASSLVGGRETQYF
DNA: TGCGCCAGCAGCTTGGTAGGGGGCCGGGAGACCCAGTACTTC

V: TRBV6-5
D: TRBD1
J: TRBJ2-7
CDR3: CASKDRAYEQYF
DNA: TGTGCCAGCAAGGACAGGGCGTACGAGCAGTACTTC

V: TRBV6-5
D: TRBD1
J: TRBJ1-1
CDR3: CASSYGDRGLNTEAFF
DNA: TGTGCCAGCAGTTATGGGGACAGGGGCCTTAACACTGAAGCTTTCTTT

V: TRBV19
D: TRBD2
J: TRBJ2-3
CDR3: CASSVRGGTSGTTDTQYF
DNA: TGTGCCAGTAGTGTTCGAGGGGGGACTAGCGGGACCACAGATACGCAGTATTTT

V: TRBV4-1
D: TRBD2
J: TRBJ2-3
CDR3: CASSQDFGVGLAGGLSTDTQYF
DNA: TGCGCCAGCAGCCAAGATTTTGGGGTGGGACTAGCGGGGGGCCTGAGCACAGATACGCAGTATTTT

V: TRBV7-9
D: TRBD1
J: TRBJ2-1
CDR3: CASSSSTGTASSYNEQFF
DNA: TGTGCCAGCAGCTCTTCCACCGGGACAGCGAGCTCCTACAATGAGCAGTTCTTC